This T cell receptor (beta chain) appears in the sequencing data of a study of cytomegalovirus exposure and HLA in healthy donors. Whole-study findings and limits: In a later analysis, TCR beta V- and J-gene trimming showed a link to a missense DCLRE1C variant.

In the case of this clone: The antigen is unknown.

This CDR3 has 13 amino acids. PCR used 60 Vbeta primers and 13 Jbeta primers. Original analysis: As a later analysis found, there were 70 million to 80 million unique TCR beta chains, of which around 10 million were shared. Only in-frame clones appear in the TCRdb table, and some are missing; sequencing was by immunoSEQ multiplex PCR. For V, J and clone size, that table is used; D and trimming come from the DNA. Here the sample spans more than 95,000 clones, approximately 17% being singletons. The gene calls are TRBV1 and TRBJ2-7; the DNA was not used to check the table's D call, TRBD2. TRBV1 is reported as a pseudogene. This TCR was sampled from a female donor in good health and CMV-seropositive. The sample comprised PBMCs. As DNA, the CDR3 is TGCACCAGCAGCCGCTGGAGCTCCTACGAGCAGTACTTC. Translating gives CTSSRWSSYEQYF.